One sample yielded the 27 T cell receptor beta chains listed below, sequenced in a study of T cell repertoires in cytomegalovirus infection. What these receptors recognize is not known. TCRdb reprocessed the reads with MiXCR, giving one entry per CDR3 protein. The sample carries tens of thousands of distinct CDR3 sequences, roughly a quarter recorded once. The sequencing used CD8+ T cells from cultured PBMCs, collected from culture after CMV antigen stimulation. The source of these receptors is a human donor in good health (CMV status not recorded). Some clones in this sample may be carry-over from other donors' samples.

This clonotype was counted between two and nine times. The CDR3 here is CASSSGGGIGYTF. In DNA, the CDR3 is TGTGCCAGCAGCTCCGGCGGGGGGATTGGCTACACCTTC. The rearrangement links TRBV5-6 to TRBJ1-2, with D possibly matching TRBD1 (5 bases). V was pared by 3 bases and J by 7 bases, with 13 bases between. The CDR3 consists of 13 residues. CDR1 SGHDT and CDR2 YYEEEE come from the germline V gene.

In regard to this clonotype: Possible read error: a much larger clone is one base away. The chain has TRBV7-6 and TRBJ2-1; 8 bases fit TRBD1. Germline CDR1 is SGHVS and CDR2 is FNYEAQ. The J segment lost 9 bases and the V segment lost 5 bases, leaving 12 bases of the junction unmatched. The CDR3 extends over 15 amino acids. CDR3 residues: CASSRGQGYAIEQFF. CDR3 nucleotide sequence: TGTGCCAGCAGCCGTGGACAGGGCTACGCTATTGAGCAGTTCTTC.

V is TRBV25-1 and J is TRBJ2-5, with a weak D call TRBD2 (5 bases). Trimming left V 11 bases short and J 0 bases short, with 13 bases between. CDR1 and CDR2 from the germline V gene are MGHDK and SYGVNS. CDR3 length: 13 amino acids. As DNA, the CDR3 is TGTGCCTCGAGTGGGGAGAACCAAGAGACCCAGTACTTC. As protein: CASSGENQETQYF.

This clonotype has ten or more counts. This chain joins TRBV15 and TRBJ1-4, with D unclear. The V gene's germline CDR1 is LNHNV and CDR2 YYDKDF (reference sequence). The CDR3 is 16 residues long. V gave up 2 bases and J gave up 0 bases, with 10 bases separating them. Written as DNA, the CDR3 is TGTGCCACCAGCAGATCTAGCACAGCAACTAATGAAAAACTGTTTTTT. Amino acids: CATSRSSTATNEKLFF.

This clonotype occurred a few times. The chain joins TRBV5-1 to TRBJ2-3; D unresolved. This CDR3 spans 15 amino acids. CDR1 and CDR2 from the germline V gene are SGHRS and YFSETQ. V shed 4 bases and J shed 2 bases, with 14 bases lying between them. The CDR3 spells CASSPRGSHTDTQYF. The CDR3, as DNA: TGCGCCAGCAGCCCCCGTGGAAGTCACACAGATACGCAGTATTTT.

The chain has TRBV20-1 and TRBJ2-7, with 7 positions matching TRBD1. The CDR3 covers 14 residues. With 1 base clipped from V and 2 bases from J, the junction kept 5 bases outside the gene matches. The germline V gene encodes CDR1 DFQATT and CDR2 SNEGSKA (reference sequence). This CDR3 reads CSARGGQEPYEQYF. Written as DNA, the CDR3 is TGCAGTGCTAGAGGCGGACAGGAACCCTACGAGCAGTACTTC.

This chain connects TRBV6-6 to TRBJ2-7; D is possibly TRBD2 (5 bases). V lost 10 bases, J lost 2 bases, and 18 bases lay in between. Germline CDR1 is MNHNY and CDR2 is SVGAGI (reference sequence). The CDR3 length is 14 residues. CDR3 nucleotides: TGTGCCACCACTCCCTGGGGAGTCCCCTACGAGCAGTACTTC. Translated: CATTPWGVPYEQYF.

To note about this clonotype: At one end the junction does not follow the germline gene, possibly because of a read error. The rearrangement links TRBV16 to TRBJ1-2; TRBD1 matches 7 bases. The CDR3 length is 16 residues. In germline, CDR1 is KGHSY, CDR2 FQNENV. The CDR3 DNA reads as TGTGCCAGCAGCCAAGGAAAAGGGGGCCGGGACTACGGCTACACCTTC. It specifies CASSQGKGGRDYGYTF.

The sample holds many counts of this clonotype. The chain combines TRBV7-9 with TRBJ1-2, with D maybe TRBD1 (5 bases). Germline V gene data show CDR1 as SEHNR and CDR2 as FQNEAQ (reference sequence). V lost 0 bases and J 6 bases, leaving 17 bases between the germline ends. The CDR3 contains 16 residues. CDR3 in amino acids: CASSLAAREQVDGYTF. CDR3 bases: TGTGCCAGCAGCTTAGCGGCTCGGGAACAGGTTGATGGCTACACCTTC.

This chain links TRBV7-9 with TRBJ1-2; no firm D call. Germline V gene sequence: CDR1 SEHNR, CDR2 FQNEAQ (reference sequence). This CDR3 comprises 16 residues. V dropped 1 base and J dropped 7 bases, with 19 bases sitting between them. CDR3 loop: CASSLVGGEGMRGYTF. The CDR3 DNA is TGTGCCAGCAGCTTAGTGGGCGGGGAAGGGATGCGTGGCTACACCTTC.

This clonotype was detected a few times. The rearrangement uses TRBV10-3 and TRBJ1-1; D uncertain. The CDR3 spans 14 residues. Trimming took off 10 bases at V and 3 bases at J, with 18 bases between the two ends. Germline assignment: CDR1 ENHRY and CDR2 SYGVKD. CDR3 in DNA: TGTGCCACTAAGCTAGGGAGTTTTGACACTGAAGCTTTCTTT. Encoded protein: CATKLGSFDTEAFF.

This clonotype was seen only a few times. V gene TRBV12-3 or TRBV12-4 combines with J gene TRBJ1-2; TRBD1 aligns across 10 bases. The CDR3 is 17 residues long. The junction had 12 bases not matched to a gene; V was cut back by 5 bases and J by 3 bases. CDR3 bases: TGTGCCAGCAGTACCGTCGACAGGGGGCTAGAGGACTATGGCTACACCTTC. Residues: CASSTVDRGLEDYGYTF.

The chain joins TRBV4-1 to TRBJ2-5, with D possibly TRBD1 on 6 matching bases. Germline CDR1 MGHRA, CDR2 YSYEKL. The CDR3 spans 14 residues. V lost 3 bases and J lost 2, with 10 bases in between. Here the CDR3 DNA reads TGCGCCAGCAGCCAGGAGACAGGACAAGAGACCCAGTACTTC. It translates to CASSQETGQETQYF.

This clonotype has only a few counts. The rearrangement links TRBV28 to TRBJ2-1, with D tentatively TRBD2 (6 bases). V lost 5 bases to trimming and J lost 0 bases, with 14 bases between them. There are 16 residues in the CDR3. Germline V gene data show CDR1 as MDHEN and CDR2 as SYDVKM. CDR3 amino acids: CASSRTGLGSYNEQFF. The CDR3 DNA sequence: TGTGCCAGCAGTCGAACGGGACTCGGCTCCTACAATGAGCAGTTCTTC.

This clonotype was observed a few times. CDR3 DNA sequence: TGTGCCAGCAGTGAAGCAGGCAGGGGTCTCGATAATGAGCAGTTCTTC. The encoded protein is CASSEAGRGLDNEQFF. This rearrangement joins TRBV6-1 to TRBJ2-1, with a possible D match to TRBD1 (6 bases). The CDR3 contains 16 residues. Germline CDR1 MNHNS, CDR2 SASEGT. V dropped 0 bases and J dropped 7 bases, with 16 bases sitting between them.

This clonotype was picked up many times. The rearrangement uses TRBV7-6 and TRBJ2-5, with 7 bases fitting TRBD2. J lost 7 bases, V lost 3 bases, and 17 bases had no gene match. CDR3 length equals 17 residues. Germline V CDR1 and CDR2: SGHVS, FNYEAQ. CDR3 sequence: CASSFSLRLAKSGTQYF. As DNA, the CDR3 is TGTGCCAGCAGCTTCTCGCTCCGACTAGCTAAATCAGGGACCCAGTACTTC.

The V and J genes are TRBV4-3 and TRBJ1-3; D unclear. The CDR3 spans 14 residues. The V gene lost 1 base and the J gene lost 4 bases, with 8 bases spanning the gap. Germline V gene sequence: CDR1 LGHNA, CDR2 YSLEER. For the CDR3, the DNA is TGCGCCAGCAGCCAAGGGGGAGGAGGAAACACCATATATTTT. Amino acids: CASSQGGGGNTIYF.

A few counts support this clonotype. The rearrangement links TRBV11-2 to TRBJ1-2; D perhaps matches TRBD1 (5 bases). The V and J ends lost 6 bases and 3 bases respectively, with 14 bases between them. The CDR3 has 14 residues. Germline-derived CDR1 and CDR2 are SGHAT and FQNNGV. CDR3 loop: CASSHGGSDYGYTF. The CDR3 region has the DNA TGTGCCAGCAGTCACGGGGGTTCGGACTATGGCTACACCTTC.

The chain carries TRBV29-1 and TRBJ1-1; a possible D gene is TRBD1 (5 bases). This CDR3 is built from 12 residues. Between the trimmed V and J ends, which lost 8 bases and 0 bases, there was a span of 10 bases. Per the germline V gene, CDR1 is SQVTM and CDR2 is ANQGSEA. CDR3 DNA: TGCAGCTTTAGACAGTTGAACACTGAAGCTTTCTTT. Its protein product is CSFRQLNTEAFF.

The V gene is TRBV24-1, the J gene TRBJ1-5; no clear D gene. Trimming left V 5 bases short and J 4 bases short, with 11 bases between. Germline CDR1 reads KGHDR; CDR2 reads SFDVKD. The CDR3 contains 14 residues. The DNA of the CDR3 is TGTGCCACCAGTGGACGGTCGGGGAATCAGCCCCAGCATTTT. Translated: CATSGRSGNQPQHF.

This clonotype has at least ten counts. The chain couples TRBV11-2 to TRBJ2-2; a weak D match, TRBD2 (6 bases). This CDR3 has 19 amino acids. The V and J ends lost 5 bases and 0 bases respectively, with 22 bases between them. Germline CDR1 reads SGHAT; CDR2 reads FQNNGV. For the CDR3, the DNA is TGTGCCAGCAGCGACGGGACTCTAACTTATCTCGCGAACACCGGGGAGCTGTTTTTT. Protein: CASSDGTLTYLANTGELFF.

This clonotype has just a few counts. This chain connects TRBV6-2 or TRBV6-3 to TRBJ2-3; 15 bases align to TRBD2. The CDR3 extends over 18 amino acids. The V segment lost 7 bases and the J segment 4 bases; nucleotides outside the gene matches: 12. Germline loops: CDR1 MNHEY, CDR2 SVGEGT. The CDR3 DNA reads TGTGCCAGCACCACCGGACTAGCGGGAGGGTTTTCTCCAGATACGCAGTATTTT. It is translated as CASTTGLAGGFSPDTQYF.

This clonotype was seen once. The genes are TRBV10-3 and TRBJ1-5; a possible D gene is TRBD1 (5 bases). Trimming pared 3 bases from V and 3 bases from J, leaving 9 bases between. The V gene's germline CDR1 is ENHRY and CDR2 SYGVKD. The CDR3 covers 14 residues. Here the CDR3 reads CAISDGGINQPQHF. The CDR3 coding sequence is TGTGCCATCAGTGACGGGGGGATCAATCAGCCCCAGCATTTT.

This clonotype was detected ten times or more. J is TRBJ1-1 and V is TRBV12-3 or TRBV12-4; D remains unclear. Trimming left V 7 bases short and J 0 bases short, with 12 bases between. The CDR3 extends over 14 amino acids. CDR3 residues: CASNPGDLNTEAFF. The CDR3 DNA sequence: TGTGCCAGCAATCCTGGGGATTTGAACACTGAAGCTTTCTTT.

This clonotype turned up a few times. The chain combines TRBV11-3 with TRBJ2-7, with D perhaps matching TRBD2 (6 bases). V lost 5 bases and J lost 7, with 15 bases in between. The CDR3 runs 13 residues. Germline CDR1 is SGHNT and CDR2 is YENEEA. The CDR3 protein is CASSPGTAGEQYF. The CDR3, as DNA: TGTGCCAGCAGCCCCGGCACGGCGGGGGAGCAGTACTTC. Full variable domain (rest looked up from reference TRBV11-3 and TRBJ2-7): EAGVVQSPRYKIIEKKQPVAFWCNPISGHNTLYWYLQNLGQGPELLIRYENEEAVDDSQLPKDRFSAERLKGVDSTLKIQPAELGDSAVYLCASSPGTAGEQYFGPGTRLTVT.

Many counts were recorded for this clonotype. The V gene is TRBV7-9, the J gene TRBJ2-2; 7 bases align to TRBD2. This CDR3 is 14 amino acids long. Looked up from germline, CDR1 is SEHNR and CDR2 is FQNEAQ (reference sequence). J gave up 4 bases and V 5 bases, and 4 bases lay outside the gene matches. CDR3 in DNA: TGTGCCAGCAGCGGTATAGCGGGCACCGGGGAGCTGTTTTTT. Translating it yields CASSGIAGTGELFF.

This clonotype was detected a few times. The rearrangement uses TRBV6-2 or TRBV6-3 and TRBJ1-4; a possible D gene is TRBD1 (5 bases). This CDR3 contains 19 residues. Trimming left V 5 bases short and J 7 bases short, with 29 bases between. The germline V gene encodes CDR1 MNHEY and CDR2 SVGEGT. This chain's CDR3 is CASSIRTTGRVDVFEKLFF. The CDR3 DNA follows: TGTGCCAGCAGTATCAGAACCACGGGACGCGTGGACGTATTTGAAAAACTGTTTTTT.